These 15 T cell receptor beta chains originate from one sample sequenced in a study of T cell responses to AZD1222 COVID-19 vaccine (dated by TCRdb to 2020 to 2023). The time point label here, explained by the study, means: baseline before first vaccination. Libraries came from the immunoSEQ multiplex PCR assay. The immuneACCESS repertoire file appears here via TCRdb, limited to in-frame rearrangements. These files lack a portion of the clones; in checked studies, under half of the deficit traces to unresolved V genes, and the cause of the others is not known. A total of roughly 180,000 clones appear in this sample, about 90% of them only once. The ten largest clones add up to about 1.9% of the sample. The sample consisted of peripheral blood, taken on day 0 of AZD1222 vaccination. Source of these receptors: an adult in good health.

This rearrangement joins TRBV2 to TRBJ2-3; 7 bases match TRBD2. This CDR3 contains 14 residues. The V segment lost 11 bases and the J segment 5 bases; nucleotides outside the gene matches: 13. Germline CDR1 SNHLY, CDR2 FYNNEI. CDR3 in DNA: TGTGCCGACTCCCCGAGCCTAGCGGAAGATACGCAGTATTTT. Its protein is CADSPSLAEDTQYF.

The rearrangement links TRBV11-2 to TRBJ2-5; D remains ambiguous. The CDR3 contains 11 residues. Germline V gene lookup returns CDR1 SGHAT and CDR2 FQNNGV. The V end was cut by 5 bases, the J end by 5 bases, with 6 bases between. CDR3: CASSPTETQYF. The DNA of the CDR3 is TGTGCCAGCAGCCCAACGGAGACCCAGTACTTC.

The rearrangement joins TRBV27 to TRBJ2-7, with TRBD1 identical over 8 bases. Germline CDR1 is MNHEY and CDR2 is SMNVEV (reference sequence). Trimming took 7 bases from V and 2 from J; bases not matched to a gene: 4. This CDR3 is built from 13 residues. CDR3: CASKGQATYEQYF. The DNA for the CDR3 is TGTGCCAGCAAGGGACAGGCGACCTACGAGCAGTACTTC.

V usage is TRBV4-3 and J usage is TRBJ1-5, with TRBD1 matching 7 bases. J gave up 5 bases and V 4 bases, and 5 bases lay outside the gene matches. The germline gives CDR1 LGHNA, CDR2 YSLEER. This CDR3 region has 14 residues. In nucleotides, the CDR3 is TGCGCCAGCAGCCTCCGGACAGGAGATCAGCCCCAGCATTTT. It yields the protein CASSLRTGDQPQHF.

CDR3 in amino acids: CASSFLANTGELFF. The CDR3 DNA reads as TGTGCCAGCAGTTTTTTAGCGAACACCGGGGAGCTGTTTTTT. The chain couples TRBV27 to TRBJ2-2; no firm D call. The CDR3 is made up of 14 amino acids. Germline-derived CDR1 and CDR2 are MNHEY and SMNVEV (reference sequence). Trimming took 3 bases from V and 0 from J, leaving 5 bases between them.

This clone came up once. The rearrangement joins TRBV5-8 to TRBJ1-3, with 7 bases fitting TRBD1. The ends lost 2 bases at V and 4 bases at J; junction bases unmatched: 0. CDR1 and CDR2 (germline): SGHTS, YDEGEE. There are 13 residues in the CDR3. The CDR3 DNA reads as TGTGCCAGCAGCTTAGGGGGCGGAAACACCATATATTTT. Translating gives CASSLGGGNTIYF.

This chain joins TRBV6-5 and TRBJ2-7; D gene uncertain. The V and J ends lost 1 base and 0 bases respectively, with 10 bases between them. The length of the CDR3 is 15 residues. Germline CDR1 and CDR2: MNHEY and SVGAGI. The CDR3 sequence: CASSYFGSVSYEQYF. Here the CDR3 DNA reads TGTGCCAGCAGTTACTTTGGGTCAGTCTCCTACGAGCAGTACTTC.

The genes are TRBV6-2 or TRBV6-3 and TRBJ2-2; tentative D call: TRBD1 (5 bases). Germline V CDR1 and CDR2: MNHEY, SVGEGT. V dropped 5 bases and J dropped 4 bases, with 11 bases sitting between them. The CDR3 has 14 residues. CDR3 sequence: CASSITGSTGELFF. DNA of the CDR3: TGTGCCAGCAGTATTACAGGTAGCACCGGGGAGCTGTTTTTT.

The V call is TRBV30, the J call TRBJ1-1; weak D call: TRBD1 (5 bases). Per germline, CDR1 GTSNPN and CDR2 SVGIG (reference sequence). CDR3 size: 13 residues. Deletions cut 3 bases from V and 4 bases from J, with 12 bases between. CDR3 sequence: CAWRGPEVTEAFF. The CDR3 DNA is TGTGCCTGGAGGGGACCCGAAGTCACTGAAGCTTTCTTT.

The chain uses TRBV19 and TRBJ1-1; unclear D gene. CDR1 LNHDA and CDR2 SQIVND come from the germline V gene (reference sequence). The CDR3 is made up of 14 amino acids. The V gene lost 5 bases and the J gene lost 4 bases, with 14 bases spanning the gap. The CDR3 bases are TGTGCCAGTAGTGGAACAGAGTTCGGCACTGAAGCTTTCTTT. This encodes CASSGTEFGTEAFF.

In DNA form, the CDR3 reads TGCGCCAGCAGCTTCATGGAGAACACTGAAGCTTTCTTT. It translates to CASSFMENTEAFF. The rearrangement links TRBV5-1 to TRBJ1-1; D ambiguous. The germline V and J ends were trimmed by 2 bases and 1 base, with 6 bases remaining between them. The CDR3 is 13 amino acids. CDR1 is SGHRS, CDR2 YFSETQ, per germline.

This chain connects TRBV6-5 to TRBJ1-2; 8 bases fit TRBD1. The germline V gene has CDR1 MNHEY and CDR2 SVGAGI. The CDR3 has 15 residues. Losses at the gene ends were 7 bases for V and 4 bases for J; bases not matched to a gene: 11. The CDR3 nucleotides are TGTGCCAGCATAGGGACAGGCCCAACAATCTATGGCTACACCTTC. It codes for CASIGTGPTIYGYTF.

The chain has TRBV29-1 and TRBJ2-2; 9 bases align to TRBD2. Germline V gives CDR1 SQVTM, CDR2 ANQGSEA. CDR3 length: 15 residues. The V and J ends lost 6 bases and 2 bases, in that order; junction bases with no gene match: 7. The CDR3 loop reads CSVWASGANTGELFF. The CDR3 coding sequence is TGCAGCGTCTGGGCTAGCGGGGCTAACACCGGGGAGCTGTTTTTT.

V gene TRBV18 combines with J gene TRBJ1-2; tentative D call: TRBD1 (5 bases). The length of the CDR3 is 13 residues. V dropped 4 bases and J dropped 1 base, with 7 bases sitting between them. Germline CDR1 is KGHSH and CDR2 is LQKENI. The CDR3 is CASSLTDNYGYTF. CDR3 nucleotides: TGTGCCAGCTCACTGACAGATAACTATGGCTACACCTTC.

V usage is TRBV5-4 and J usage is TRBJ2-5; 7 nucleotides line up with TRBD1. The CDR3 consists of 15 residues. Unmatched junction bases numbered 10, after V lost 3 bases and J lost 5 bases. CDR1 and CDR2 (germline): SGHNT, YYREEE (reference sequence). The CDR3 here is CASSSRDREGETQYF. The CDR3 DNA follows: TGTGCCAGCAGCTCGCGAGACAGGGAAGGGGAGACCCAGTACTTC.